The T cell receptor (beta chain) under discussion was sequenced for a study of shared clonotypes between healthy human individuals. Generated by immunoSEQ multiplex PCR, the TCRdb table keeps only in-frame clones and is missing some. Among about 1 million clones listed, about 75% were seen once. V dropped 5 bases and J dropped 0 bases, with 11 bases sitting between them. CDR1 and CDR2 from the germline V gene are SGHTA and FQGNSA. The CDR3 sequence is 15 residues long. The sequenced material came from memory CD4+ T cells sorted from blood. Subset given: CD45RA-negative fraction. V gene TRBV7-2 combines with J gene TRBJ2-1; D call uncertain. The receptor was isolated from a man younger than 35 in good health. CDR3 bases: TGTGCCAGCAGCACAAGATGGGCCTCCTACAATGAGCAGTTCTTC. Amino acids: CASSTRWASYNEQFF.